This TCR beta chain was retrieved from a study of CD8+CD57+ T cells in acquired aplastic anemia listed by TCRdb under 2018. Regarding the study in general: Extracted DNA from sorted CD4+ and CD8+ cells averaged around 3.3 ug, ranging from about 0.17 to 30 ug. An average of approximately 10 million reads for CD4+ cells and roughly 11 million reads for CD8+ cells was obtained from healthy donor samples. Here is what the overall study found, with its caveats: Although roughly 29 CD8+ CDR3 sequences were shared by patients and controls, these sequences appeared highly expressed in patients and within the immunodominant clones of patients. CD8+ Simpson's diversity did not differ significantly between patients and healthy controls (P=0.060).

A word on this clonotype: This clone's antigen is unknown. No much larger clone exists at a distance of one base, and base qualities are not known.

Genomic DNA was used as template for profiling of TCR beta VDJ combinations and CDR3 sequences. An Illumina HiSeq 2000 was the platform used for TCR repertoire sequencing. From the authors' description of their analysis: TRBV/TRBJ rearrangement plots, CDR3 size and DJ length profiles, and Simpson's diversity index were used to evaluate the repertoires. The immunodominant clone was defined as the most abundant DNA sequence in deep sequencing data. CDR3 amino acid sequences were screened for sharing across subjects and compared with published repertoires and the VDJdb database. TCRdb cleaned the public reads at Q25 with fastp, built clones with MiXCR and kept in-frame beta chains. Each record represents a unique CDR3 protein, reported with the most common genes and DNA among its rows. The V and J calls and clone size are TCRdb's, not the authors'. A total of fewer than 200,000 distinct CDR3 sequences appear in this sample, about 60% of them only once. Of the sample, roughly 44% is held by the ten largest clones.

V gives up 8 bases and J gives up 6 bases, and the segment between their germline ends measures 14 bases. There are 12 amino acids in the CDR3, from cysteine to phenylalanine inclusive. The DNA shown is the 36-base CDR3, in frame from base 1. The germline V gene specifies MRHNA as CDR1 and SNTAGT as CDR2. In this study, sorted CD4+ and CD8+ T cells from the blood of healthy subjects and of severe aplastic anemia patients had their TCR repertoires deep-sequenced. Ficoll-Paque density gradient centrifugation was used to isolate peripheral blood mononuclear cells. Before DNA was extracted, CD4+ and CD8+ T cells were sorted using either FACS or magnetic beads.

The rearranged segments are TRBV6-4 and TRBJ2-7; the D gene may be TRBD1 or TRBD2, since each aligns over 5 bases. The TCR comes from a human donor in good health. Sequenced: sorted CD4+, CD8+, or CD8+CD57+ T cells (not recorded which) from PBMCs. Read as DNA, the sequence is TGTGCCAGCGAGGGACCAACATCCGAGCAGTACTTC. Its translation reads: CASEGPTSEQYF.